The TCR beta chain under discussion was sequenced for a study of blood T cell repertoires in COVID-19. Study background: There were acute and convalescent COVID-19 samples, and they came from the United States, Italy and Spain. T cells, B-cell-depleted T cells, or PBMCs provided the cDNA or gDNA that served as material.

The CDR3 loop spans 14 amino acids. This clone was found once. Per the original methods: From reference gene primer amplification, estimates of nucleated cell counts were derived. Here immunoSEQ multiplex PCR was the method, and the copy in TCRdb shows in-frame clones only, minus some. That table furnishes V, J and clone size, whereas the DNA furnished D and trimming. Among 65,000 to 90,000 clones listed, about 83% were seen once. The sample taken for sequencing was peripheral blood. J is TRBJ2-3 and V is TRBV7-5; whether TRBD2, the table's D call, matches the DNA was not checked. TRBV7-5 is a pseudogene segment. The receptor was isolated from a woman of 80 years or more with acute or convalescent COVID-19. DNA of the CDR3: TGTGCCAGAAGCTTACCGCGTAGCACAGATACGCAGTATTTT. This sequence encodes CARSLPRSTDTQYF.